This note documents a single TCR beta chain sequence. Its cognate antigen is unknown. Repertoires were generated with immunoSEQ multiplex PCR, while TCRdb's copy carries only in-frame clones and drops some. The sample records around 160,000 clones, 70% to 90% being singletons. V was trimmed by 6 bases and J by 3 bases, leaving 18 bases between them. The CDR3 has 16 residues. The V gene's germline CDR1 is KGHSH and CDR2 LQKENI. The data derive from a study of lymphopenia after photon versus proton radiotherapy. Study conclusions and caveats: Post-nadir diversity loss with photons came from oligoclonal expansion, particularly CD8+ Temra cells. Only patients who died were analyzed for survival; proton advantage is unproven.

The source of this sequence is a man aged 50 to 60 with gastric cancer. Sequencing used peripheral blood, obtained from a patient treated with photon-based radiotherapy. The genes are TRBV18 and TRBJ1-5; maybe TRBD1 (5 bases). In nucleotides, the CDR3 is TGTGCCAGCTCTCCAGCGGGGCCCGGGAACAATCAGCCCCAGCATTTT. Translation: CASSPAGPGNNQPQHF.